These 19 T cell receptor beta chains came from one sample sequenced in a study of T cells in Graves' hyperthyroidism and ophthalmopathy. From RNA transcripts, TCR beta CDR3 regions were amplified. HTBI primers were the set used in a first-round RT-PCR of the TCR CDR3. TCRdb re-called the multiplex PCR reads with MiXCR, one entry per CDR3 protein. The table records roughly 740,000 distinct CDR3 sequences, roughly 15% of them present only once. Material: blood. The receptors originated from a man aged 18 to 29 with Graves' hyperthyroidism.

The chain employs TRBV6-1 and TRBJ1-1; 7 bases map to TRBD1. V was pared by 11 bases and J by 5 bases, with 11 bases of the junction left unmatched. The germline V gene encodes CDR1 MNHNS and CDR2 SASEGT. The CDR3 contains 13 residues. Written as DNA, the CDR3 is TGTGCCGTCAGGGGGGAGGGGAAGACTGAAGCTTTCTTT. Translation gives CAVRGEGKTEAFF.

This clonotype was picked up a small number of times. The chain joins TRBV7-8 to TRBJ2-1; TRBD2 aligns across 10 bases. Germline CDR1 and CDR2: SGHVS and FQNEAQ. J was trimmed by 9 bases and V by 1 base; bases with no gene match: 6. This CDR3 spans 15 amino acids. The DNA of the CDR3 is TGTGCCAGCAGCTTAGGTGCTAGCGGGAGAGGTGAGCAGTTCTTC. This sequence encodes CASSLGASGRGEQFF.

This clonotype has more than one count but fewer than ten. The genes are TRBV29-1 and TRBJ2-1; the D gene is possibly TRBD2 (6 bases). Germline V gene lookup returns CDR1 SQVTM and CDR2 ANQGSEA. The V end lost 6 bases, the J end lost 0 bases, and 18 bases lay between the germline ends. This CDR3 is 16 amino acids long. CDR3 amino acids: CSVETAGPSSYNEQFF. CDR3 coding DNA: TGCAGCGTCGAAACCGCGGGACCAAGCTCCTACAATGAGCAGTTCTTC.

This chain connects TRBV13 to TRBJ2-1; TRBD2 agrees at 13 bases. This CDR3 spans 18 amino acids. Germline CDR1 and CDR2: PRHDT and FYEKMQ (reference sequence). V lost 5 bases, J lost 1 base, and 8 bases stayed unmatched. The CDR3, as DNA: TGTGCCAGCAGCCTCCGACTAGCGGGAGGAAAGTCCTACAATGAGCAGTTCTTC. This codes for CASSLRLAGGKSYNEQFF.

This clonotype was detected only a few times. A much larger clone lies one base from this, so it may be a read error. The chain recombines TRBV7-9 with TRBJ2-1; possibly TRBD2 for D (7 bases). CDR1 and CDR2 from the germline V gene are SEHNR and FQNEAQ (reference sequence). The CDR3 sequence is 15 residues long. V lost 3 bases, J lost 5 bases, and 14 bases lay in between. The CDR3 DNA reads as TGTGCCAGCAGCTTGGAGGGAGGGGGGAACAATGAGCAGTTCTTC. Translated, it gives CASSLEGGGNNEQFF.

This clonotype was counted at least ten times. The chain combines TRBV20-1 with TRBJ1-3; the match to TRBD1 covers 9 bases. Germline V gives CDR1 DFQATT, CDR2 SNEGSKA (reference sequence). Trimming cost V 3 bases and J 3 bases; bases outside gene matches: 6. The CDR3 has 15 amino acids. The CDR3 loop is CSARTGQGYGNTIYF. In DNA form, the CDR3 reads TGCAGTGCTAGGACGGGACAGGGATATGGAAACACCATATATTTT.

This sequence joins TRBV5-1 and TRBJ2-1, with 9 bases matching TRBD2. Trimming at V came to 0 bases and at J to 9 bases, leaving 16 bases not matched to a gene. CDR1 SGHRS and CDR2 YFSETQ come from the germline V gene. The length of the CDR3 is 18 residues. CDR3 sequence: CASSLAPFASGKFSEQFF. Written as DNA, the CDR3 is TGCGCCAGCAGCTTGGCACCGTTCGCTAGCGGGAAGTTCAGTGAGCAGTTCTTC.

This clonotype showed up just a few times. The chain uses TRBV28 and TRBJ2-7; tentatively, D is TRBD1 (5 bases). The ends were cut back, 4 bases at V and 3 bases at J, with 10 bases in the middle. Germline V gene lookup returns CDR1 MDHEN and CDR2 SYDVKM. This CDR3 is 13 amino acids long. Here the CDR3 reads CASSSQDSYEQYF. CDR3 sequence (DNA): TGTGCCAGCAGTTCGCAAGACAGCTACGAGCAGTACTTC.

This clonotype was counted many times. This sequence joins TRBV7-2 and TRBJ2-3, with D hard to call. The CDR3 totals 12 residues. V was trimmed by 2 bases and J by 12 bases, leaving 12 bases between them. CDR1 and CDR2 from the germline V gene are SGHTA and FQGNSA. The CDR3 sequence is CASSLPDGNQYF. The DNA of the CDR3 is TGTGCCAGCAGCTTACCTGACGGAAACCAGTATTTT.

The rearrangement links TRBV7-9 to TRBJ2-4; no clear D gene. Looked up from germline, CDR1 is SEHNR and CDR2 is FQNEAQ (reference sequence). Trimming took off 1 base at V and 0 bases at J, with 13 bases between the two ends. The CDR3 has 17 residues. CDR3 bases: TGTGCCAGCAGCTTAGAGGGCAGGCTACTAGCCAAAAACATTCAGTACTTC. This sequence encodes CASSLEGRLLAKNIQYF.

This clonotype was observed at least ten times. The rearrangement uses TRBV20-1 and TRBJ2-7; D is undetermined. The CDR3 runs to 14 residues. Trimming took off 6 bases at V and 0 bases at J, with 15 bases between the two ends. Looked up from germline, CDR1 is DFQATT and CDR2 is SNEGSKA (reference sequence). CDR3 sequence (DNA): TGCAGTGCCCCCCCCCACCAGTACTCCTACGAGCAGTACTTC. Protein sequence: CSAPPHQYSYEQYF.

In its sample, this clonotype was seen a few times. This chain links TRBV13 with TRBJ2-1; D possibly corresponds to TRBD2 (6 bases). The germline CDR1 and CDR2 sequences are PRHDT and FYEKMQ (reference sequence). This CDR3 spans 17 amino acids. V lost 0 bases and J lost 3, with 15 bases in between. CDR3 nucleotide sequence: TGTGCCAGCAGCTTAGGGCTGGGGGGAGACTTCTACAATGAGCAGTTCTTC. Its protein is CASSLGLGGDFYNEQFF.

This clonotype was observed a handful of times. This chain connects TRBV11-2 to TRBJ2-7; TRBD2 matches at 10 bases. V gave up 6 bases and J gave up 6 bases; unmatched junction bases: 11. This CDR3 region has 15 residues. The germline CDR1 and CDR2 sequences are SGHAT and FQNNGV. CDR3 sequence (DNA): TGTGCCAGCAGGAAGCGGGAGGGGATCCCTCCCGAGCAGTACTTC. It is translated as CASRKREGIPPEQYF.

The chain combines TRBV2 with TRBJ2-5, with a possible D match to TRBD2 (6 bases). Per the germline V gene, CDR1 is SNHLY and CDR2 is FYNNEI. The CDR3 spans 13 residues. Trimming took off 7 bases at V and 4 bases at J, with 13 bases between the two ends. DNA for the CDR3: TGTGCCAGCAATAGACTAGGTCGAGAGACCCAGTACTTC. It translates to CASNRLGRETQYF.

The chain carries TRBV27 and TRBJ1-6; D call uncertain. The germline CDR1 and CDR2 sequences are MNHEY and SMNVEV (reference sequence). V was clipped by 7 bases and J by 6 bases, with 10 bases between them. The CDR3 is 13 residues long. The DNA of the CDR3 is TGTGCCAGCAAGGTCCGTACTAATTCACCCCTCCACTTT. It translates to CASKVRTNSPLHF.

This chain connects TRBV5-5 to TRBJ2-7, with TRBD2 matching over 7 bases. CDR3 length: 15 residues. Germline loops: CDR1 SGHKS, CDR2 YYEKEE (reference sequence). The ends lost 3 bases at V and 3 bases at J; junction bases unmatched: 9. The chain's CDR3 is CASSSGVAGVYEQYF. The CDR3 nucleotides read TGTGCCAGCAGCTCCGGGGTTGCGGGGGTCTACGAGCAGTACTTC.

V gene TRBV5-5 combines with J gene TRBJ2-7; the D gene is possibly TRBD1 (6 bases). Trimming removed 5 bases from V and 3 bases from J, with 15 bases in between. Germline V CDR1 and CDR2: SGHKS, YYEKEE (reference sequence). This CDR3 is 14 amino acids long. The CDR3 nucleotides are TGTGCCAGCAGTTTTCGGACAGTAATCTACGAGCAGTACTTC. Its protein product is CASSFRTVIYEQYF.

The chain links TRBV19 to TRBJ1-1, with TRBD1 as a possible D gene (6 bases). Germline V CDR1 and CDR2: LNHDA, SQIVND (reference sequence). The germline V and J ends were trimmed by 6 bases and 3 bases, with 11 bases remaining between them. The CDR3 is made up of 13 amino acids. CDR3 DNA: TGTGCCAGTAGCGAGGACAGAGACACTGAAGCTTTCTTT. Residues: CASSEDRDTEAFF.

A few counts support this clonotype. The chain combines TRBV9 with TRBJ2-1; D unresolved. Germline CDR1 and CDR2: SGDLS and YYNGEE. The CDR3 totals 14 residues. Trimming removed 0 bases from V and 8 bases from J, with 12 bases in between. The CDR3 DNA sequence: TGTGCCAGCAGCGTAGGACCGTCCCCCGATGAGCAGTTCTTC. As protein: CASSVGPSPDEQFF.